The rows below give T cell receptor beta chains drawn from one sample of a study of identifying expanded T cells in peripheral blood. Clones were sequenced by immunoSEQ multiplex PCR, and TCRdb holds only the in-frame ones, with some missing. The table includes about 100,000 clones, 80% to 90% detected once. Material for sequencing was blood. The receptor source for this set is a person aged 18 to 69 in good health. Both conserved end residues are part of each CDR3. The order of the fields is V gene, J gene, D gene, CDR3 length, clone size, CDR3 protein, CDR3 DNA. A D gene is named only where the DNA matches it firmly. For some rows the clone size is stated as once, few or many, or as a class when expanded; others skip it.

>TRBV21-1|TRBJ2-2|NA|15|NA
CASRTRQGASGELFF
TGTGCCAGCAGGACTCGACAGGGGGCGAGTGGGGAGCTGTTTTTT
>TRBV10-3|TRBJ1-1|NA|12|NA
CAISESPFEAFF
TGTGCCATCAGTGAGTCCCCCTTCGAAGCTTTCTTT
>TRBV11-3|TRBJ2-1|NA|15|once
CASSLVAGSYNEQFF
TGTGCCAGCAGCTTAGTCGCAGGGTCCTACAATGAGCAGTTCTTC
>TRBV6-5|TRBJ1-5|NA|13|NA
CASSRWGNQPQHF
TGTGCCAGCAGCCGCTGGGGCAATCAGCCCCAGCATTTT
>TRBV5-4|TRBJ2-3|TRBD1|14|NA
CASSLGQGADTQYF
TGTGCCAGCAGCTTAGGACAGGGCGCAGATACGCAGTATTTT
>TRBV7-2|TRBJ1-5|NA|14|NA
CASTTPGADQPQHF
TGTGCCAGCACCACCCCAGGGGCGGATCAGCCCCAGCATTTT
>TRBV5-1|TRBJ1-2|TRBD1|15|NA
CASSLGGQASGGYTF
TGCGCCAGCAGCTTGGGGGGACAGGCGAGTGGCGGCTACACCTTC
>TRBV29-1|TRBJ2-7|TRBD2|14|NA
CSVEGLAGVYEQYF
TGCAGCGTTGAAGGACTAGCGGGAGTTTACGAGCAGTACTTC
>TRBV15|TRBJ2-3|TRBD1|16|NA
CATSRPPGQGLYTQYF
TGTGCCACCAGCAGACCACCGGGACAGGGGTTATATACGCAGTATTTT
>TRBV6-5|TRBJ2-1|TRBD2|16|NA
CAGSSSLADTYNEQFF
TGTGCCGGCAGTTCAAGCCTAGCGGATACTTACAATGAGCAGTTCTTC
>TRBV7-6|TRBJ2-7|NA|14|NA
CASSPAPGYYEQYF
TGTGCCAGCAGTCCCGCCCCAGGATACTACGAGCAGTACTTC
>TRBV4-2|TRBJ2-1|TRBD2|19|NA
CASSAMGGEGTSGYNEQFF
TGTGCCAGCAGCGCTATGGGGGGGGAGGGGACTAGTGGCTACAATGAGCAGTTCTTC
>TRBV6-1|TRBJ1-2|NA|15|NA
CASSPTGSKGHGYTF
TGTGCCAGCAGTCCTACAGGGAGTAAAGGTCATGGCTACACCTTC
>TRBV7-9|TRBJ2-7|TRBD1|15|NA
CASSGRGQGSYEQYF
TGTGCCAGCAGCGGACGCGGACAGGGGTCCTACGAGCAGTACTTC
>TRBV20-1|TRBJ2-1|NA|11|NA
CSARVTDEQFF
TGCAGTGCTAGAGTTACCGATGAGCAGTTCTTC
>TRBV27|TRBJ2-7|TRBD1|15|NA
CASRKGGQFSYEQYF
TGTGCCAGCAGAAAAGGGGGACAGTTTTCCTACGAGCAGTACTTC
>TRBV30|TRBJ2-3|TRBD2|14|NA
CAWREGLAGASQYF
TGTGCCTGGAGAGAGGGTCTAGCGGGGGCCTCACAGTATTTT
>TRBV4-2|TRBJ1-2|NA|15|NA
CASSQDGKGNYGYTF
TGTGCCAGCAGCCAAGATGGTAAGGGCAACTATGGCTACACCTTC
>TRBV7-2|TRBJ1-1|NA|14|once
CASSLGGRQTEAFF
TGTGCCAGCAGCTTAGGGGGTCGACAGACTGAAGCTTTCTTT
>TRBV7-6|TRBJ2-7|NA|15|NA
CASSHGGRGTYEQYF
TGTGCCAGCAGCCATGGTGGAAGGGGCACCTACGAGCAGTACTTC
>TRBV7-8|TRBJ2-1|NA|14|NA
CASSTDSGFREQFF
TGTGCCAGCAGCACTGACTCGGGTTTCCGTGAGCAGTTCTTC
>TRBV30|TRBJ2-7|NA|15|NA
CAWSVGNPPGDEQYF
TGTGCCTGGAGTGTAGGGAATCCCCCAGGGGACGAGCAGTACTTC
>TRBV29-1|TRBJ1-2|TRBD1|12|NA
CSPETGKNGYTF
TGCAGCCCCGAGACAGGGAAGAATGGCTACACCTTC
>TRBV2|TRBJ2-7|TRBD2|14|NA
CARSPGLASYEQYF
TGTGCCAGATCTCCGGGACTAGCGAGCTACGAGCAGTACTTC
>TRBV18|TRBJ1-6|NA|15|NA
CASSRASGVGSPLHF
TGTGCCAGCTCACGCGCTTCAGGGGTGGGTTCACCCCTCCACTTT
>TRBV7-8|TRBJ2-7|NA|14|NA
CASAPQGIPYEQYF
TGTGCCAGCGCCCCTCAGGGCATCCCCTACGAGCAGTACTTC
>TRBV5-6|TRBJ2-7|NA|14|once
CASSFVGGPYEQYF
TGTGCCAGCAGCTTTGTGGGCGGCCCCTACGAGCAGTACTTC
>TRBV6-1|TRBJ1-2|NA|13|NA
CASSERSGDGYTF
TGTGCCAGCAGTGAAAGGTCAGGGGATGGCTACACCTTC
>TRBV27|TRBJ1-2|TRBD1|12|few
CASRTGAGGYTF
TGTGCCAGTAGGACAGGGGCGGGAGGCTACACCTTC
>TRBV10-1|TRBJ2-2|TRBD2|19|NA
CASSESRLAGESGTGELFF
TGCGCCAGCAGTGAGTCGAGGCTAGCGGGGGAAAGCGGCACCGGGGAGCTGTTTTTT
>TRBV7-9|TRBJ2-7|NA|13|few
CASSPPGGWEQYF
TGTGCCAGCAGCCCTCCCGGAGGTTGGGAGCAGTACTTC
>TRBV30|TRBJ1-2|NA|11|NA
CAWSFGQGYTF
TGTGCCTGGAGTTTTGGACAGGGCTACACCTTC
>TRBV29-1|TRBJ2-1|TRBD2|13|NA
CSVGSGGYNEQFF
TGCAGCGTTGGCAGCGGGGGTTACAATGAGCAGTTCTTC
>TRBV5-1|TRBJ1-5|TRBD1|15|NA
CASSLGTVSGQPQHF
TGCGCCAGCAGCCTTGGGACAGTAAGTGGGCAGCCCCAGCATTTT
>TRBV15|TRBJ1-1|NA|13|NA
CATSISRGGEAFF
TGTGCCACCAGCATATCTAGGGGGGGTGAAGCTTTCTTT
>TRBV2|TRBJ2-7|NA|13|NA
CASSESGRGEQYF
TGTGCCAGCAGTGAGAGCGGTCGGGGCGAGCAGTACTTC
>TRBV30|TRBJ2-7|TRBD1|14|NA
CAWSTDRGFYEQYF
TGTGCCTGGAGTACGGACAGGGGGTTCTACGAGCAGTACTTC
>TRBV9|TRBJ2-1|NA|15|NA
CASSERGASYNEQFF
TGTGCCAGCAGCGAACGGGGCGCTTCCTACAATGAGCAGTTCTTC
>TRBV7-9|TRBJ1-1|NA|14|NA
CASSLVGGDTEAFF
TGTGCCAGCAGCTTAGTCGGGGGGGACACTGAAGCTTTCTTT
>TRBV10-3|TRBJ2-1|TRBD1|15|NA
CAINRQGRNNNEQFF
TGTGCCATCAACAGACAGGGGAGAAACAACAATGAGCAGTTCTTC
>TRBV5-1|TRBJ2-7|NA|12|NA
CASSWDSYEQYF
TGCGCCAGCAGTTGGGACTCCTACGAGCAGTACTTC
>TRBV7-9|TRBJ1-2|TRBD1|15|NA
CASSLPGQRNYGYTF
TGTGCCAGCAGCTTACCGGGACAGAGAAACTATGGCTACACCTTC
>TRBV10-1|TRBJ1-3|NA|14|NA
CASSESASGNTIYF
TGCGCCAGCAGTGAGTCAGCCTCTGGAAACACCATATATTTT
>TRBV19|TRBJ1-5|NA|13|once
CARKDYSNQPQHF
TGTGCCAGGAAGGATTATAGCAATCAGCCCCAGCATTTT
>TRBV5-1|TRBJ2-5|TRBD1|15|NA
CASSSLGQGWETQYF
TGCGCCAGCAGCTCGCTCGGACAGGGCTGGGAGACCCAGTACTTC
>TRBV7-3|TRBJ2-2|TRBD1|15|medium-sized
CASSLGQGWTGELFF
TGTGCCAGCAGCTTAGGACAGGGGTGGACCGGGGAGCTGTTTTTT
>TRBV19|TRBJ1-5|NA|15|NA
CASSPRGGLTQPQHF
TGTGCCAGTAGTCCCCGGGGGGGGCTTACTCAGCCCCAGCATTTT
>TRBV19|TRBJ1-1|TRBD1|14|NA
CASSLGQRNTEAFF
TGTGCCAGTAGTCTGGGACAGAGGAACACTGAAGCTTTCTTT
>TRBV7-6|TRBJ2-5|TRBD2|16|NA
CASSPSWGSGEETQYF
TGTGCCAGCAGCCCCTCCTGGGGTAGCGGGGAGGAGACCCAGTACTTC
>TRBV6-6|TRBJ2-1|TRBD2|14|NA
CASGPAGPYNEQFF
TGTGCCAGCGGGCCAGCGGGGCCCTACAATGAGCAGTTCTTC
>TRBV5-6|TRBJ1-5|NA|12|NA
CASSFMDQPQHF
TGTGCCAGCAGCTTCATGGATCAGCCCCAGCATTTT
>TRBV5-6|TRBJ2-3|NA|15|NA
CASSLEGGGTDTQYF
TGTGCCAGCAGCTTGGAGGGGGGTGGGACAGATACGCAGTATTTT
>TRBV5-1|TRBJ2-7|TRBD1|15|NA
CASSARDRGLYEQYF
TGCGCCAGCAGCGCCAGGGACAGGGGGCTGTACGAGCAGTACTTC
>TRBV21-1|TRBJ2-6|NA|20|NA
CASSKEGRGQFPFGANVLTF
TGTGCCAGCAGCAAAGAGGGGAGGGGGCAATTCCCATTTGGGGCCAACGTCCTGACTTTC
>TRBV18|TRBJ1-1|TRBD1|16|NA
CASSLSGQVRNTEAFF
TGTGCCAGCTCCCTGTCGGGACAGGTTCGGAACACTGAAGCTTTCTTT
>TRBV5-4|TRBJ2-2|NA|16|NA
CASSAYAGRITGELFF
TGTGCCAGCAGCGCCTATGCGGGGAGGATCACCGGGGAGCTGTTTTTT
>TRBV7-9|TRBJ2-2|NA|14|few
CASRLTGTTGELFF
TGTGCCAGCAGATTGACAGGAACAACCGGGGAGCTGTTTTTT
>TRBV7-3|TRBJ2-1|NA|15|NA
CASSLPTASSVEQFF
TGTGCCAGCAGCTTACCTACCGCTTCTTCGGTTGAGCAGTTCTTC
>TRBV2|TRBJ2-5|TRBD1|13|NA
CASRQGVWETQYF
TGTGCCAGCAGGCAGGGGGTTTGGGAGACCCAGTACTTC